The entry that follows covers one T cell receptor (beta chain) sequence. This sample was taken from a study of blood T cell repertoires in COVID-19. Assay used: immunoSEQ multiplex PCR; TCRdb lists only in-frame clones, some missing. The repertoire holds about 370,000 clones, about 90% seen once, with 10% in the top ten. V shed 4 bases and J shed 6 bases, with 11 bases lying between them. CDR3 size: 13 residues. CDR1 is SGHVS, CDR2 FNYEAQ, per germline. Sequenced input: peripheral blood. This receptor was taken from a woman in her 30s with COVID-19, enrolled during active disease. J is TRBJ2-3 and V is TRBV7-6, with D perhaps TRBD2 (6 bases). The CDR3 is CASSSREKDTQYF. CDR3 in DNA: TGTGCCAGCAGCTCCCGGGAGAAGGATACGCAGTATTTT.